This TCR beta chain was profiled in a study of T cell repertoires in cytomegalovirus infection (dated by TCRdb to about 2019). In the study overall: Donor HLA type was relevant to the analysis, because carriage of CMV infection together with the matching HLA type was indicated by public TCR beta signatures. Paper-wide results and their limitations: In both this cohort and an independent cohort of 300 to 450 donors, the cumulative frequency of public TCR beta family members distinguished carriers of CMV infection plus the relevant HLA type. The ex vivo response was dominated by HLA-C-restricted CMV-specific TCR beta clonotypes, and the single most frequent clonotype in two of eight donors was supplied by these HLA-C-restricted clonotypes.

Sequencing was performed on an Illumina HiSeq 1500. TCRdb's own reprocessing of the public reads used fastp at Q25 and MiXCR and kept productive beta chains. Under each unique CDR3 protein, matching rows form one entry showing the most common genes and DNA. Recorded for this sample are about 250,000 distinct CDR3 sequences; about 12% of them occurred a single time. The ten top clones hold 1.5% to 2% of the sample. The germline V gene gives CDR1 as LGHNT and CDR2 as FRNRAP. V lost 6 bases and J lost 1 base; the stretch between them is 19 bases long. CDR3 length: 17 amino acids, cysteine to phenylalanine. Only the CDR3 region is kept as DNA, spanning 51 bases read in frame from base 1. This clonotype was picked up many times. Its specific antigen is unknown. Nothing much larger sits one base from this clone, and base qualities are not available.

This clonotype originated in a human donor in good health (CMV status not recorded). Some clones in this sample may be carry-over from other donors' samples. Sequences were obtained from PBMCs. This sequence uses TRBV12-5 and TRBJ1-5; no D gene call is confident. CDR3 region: CASGKPPQLGSNQPQHF. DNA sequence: TGTGCTAGTGGGAAGCCTCCGCAGCTAGGGAGCAATCAGCCCCAGCATTTT. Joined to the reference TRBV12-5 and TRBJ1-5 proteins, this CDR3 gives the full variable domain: DARVTQTPRHKVTEMGQEVTMRCQPILGHNTVFWYRQTMMQGLELLAYFRNRAPLDDSGMPKDRFSAEMPDATLATLKIQPSEPRDSAVYFCASGKPPQLGSNQPQHFGDGTRLSIL.